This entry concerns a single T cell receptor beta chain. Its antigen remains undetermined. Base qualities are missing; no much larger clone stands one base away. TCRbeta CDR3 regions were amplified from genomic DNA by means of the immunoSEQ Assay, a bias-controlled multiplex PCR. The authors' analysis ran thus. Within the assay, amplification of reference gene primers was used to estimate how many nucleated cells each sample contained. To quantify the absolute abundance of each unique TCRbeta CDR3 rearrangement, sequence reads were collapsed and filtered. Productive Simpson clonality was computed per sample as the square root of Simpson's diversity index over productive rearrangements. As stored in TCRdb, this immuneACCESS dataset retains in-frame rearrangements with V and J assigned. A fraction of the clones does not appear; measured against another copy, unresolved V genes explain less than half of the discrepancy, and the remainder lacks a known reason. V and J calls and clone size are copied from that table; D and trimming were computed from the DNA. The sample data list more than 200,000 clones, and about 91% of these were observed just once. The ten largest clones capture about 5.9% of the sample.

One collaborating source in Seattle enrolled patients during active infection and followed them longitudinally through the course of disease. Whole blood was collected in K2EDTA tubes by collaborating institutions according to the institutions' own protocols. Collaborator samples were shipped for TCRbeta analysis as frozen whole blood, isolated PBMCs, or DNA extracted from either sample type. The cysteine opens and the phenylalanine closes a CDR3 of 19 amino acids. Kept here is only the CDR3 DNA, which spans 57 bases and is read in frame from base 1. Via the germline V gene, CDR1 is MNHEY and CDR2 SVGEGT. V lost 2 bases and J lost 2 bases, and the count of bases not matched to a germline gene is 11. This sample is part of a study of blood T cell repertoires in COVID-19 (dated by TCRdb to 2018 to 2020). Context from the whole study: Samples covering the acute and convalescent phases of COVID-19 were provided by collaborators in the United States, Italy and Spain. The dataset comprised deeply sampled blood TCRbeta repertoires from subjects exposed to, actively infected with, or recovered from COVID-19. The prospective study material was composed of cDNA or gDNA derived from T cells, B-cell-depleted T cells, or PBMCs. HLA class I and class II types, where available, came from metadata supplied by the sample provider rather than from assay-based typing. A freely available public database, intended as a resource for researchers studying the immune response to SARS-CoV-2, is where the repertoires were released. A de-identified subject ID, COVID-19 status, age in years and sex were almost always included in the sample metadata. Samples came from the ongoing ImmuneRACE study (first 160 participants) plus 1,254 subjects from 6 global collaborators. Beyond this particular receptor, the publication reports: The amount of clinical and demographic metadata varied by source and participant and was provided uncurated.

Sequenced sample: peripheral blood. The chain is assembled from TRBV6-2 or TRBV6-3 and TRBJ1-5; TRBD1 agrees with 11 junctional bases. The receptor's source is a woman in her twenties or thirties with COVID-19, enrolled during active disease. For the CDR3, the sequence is CASSYRPGQGVFGNQPQHF. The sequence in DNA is TGTGCCAGCAGTTACCGACCGGGACAGGGGGTTTTTGGCAATCAGCCCCAGCATTTT.